Each of the 8 T cell receptor beta chains below was sequenced from the same sample in a study of blood T cell repertoires in COVID-19. Data came from immunoSEQ multiplex PCR; TCRdb stores just in-frame clones and leaves some out. The sample contains roughly 200,000 clones, around 84% of which appear only once. Input material: PBMCs or T cells enriched from blood (not recorded which). Receptors originate from a man between 35 and 55 years old who had recovered from COVID-19.

The chain couples TRBV4-1 to TRBJ2-1, with TRBD1 matching 7 bases. The J segment lost 10 bases and the V segment lost 4 bases, leaving 13 bases of the junction unmatched. The CDR3 has 15 residues. Per germline, CDR1 MGHRA and CDR2 YSYEKL. The CDR3 sequence is CASSPQAEGAREQFF. DNA for the CDR3: TGCGCCAGCAGCCCCCAGGCTGAGGGGGCGCGGGAGCAGTTCTTC.

J is TRBJ1-2 and V is TRBV30; D gene unclear. Germline CDR1 GTSNPN, CDR2 SVGIG (reference sequence). This CDR3 spans 12 amino acids. Trimming pared 6 bases from V and 3 bases from J, leaving 11 bases between. In DNA form, the CDR3 reads TGTGCCTGCAATGGGAGGGACTATGGCTACACCTTC. Amino acid sequence: CACNGRDYGYTF.

The chain has TRBV6-1 and TRBJ1-5, with D unresolved. V shed 1 base and J shed 4 bases, with 11 bases lying between them. The CDR3 extends over 15 amino acids. Germline CDR1 reads MNHNS; CDR2 reads SASEGT. The CDR3 loop reads CASSEGLKGNQPQHF. The DNA of the CDR3 is TGTGCCAGCAGTGAAGGACTTAAAGGTAATCAGCCCCAGCATTTT.

V gene TRBV13 combines with J gene TRBJ1-6, with 9 bases lining up with TRBD1. The germline gives CDR1 PRHDT, CDR2 FYEKMQ (reference sequence). V trimming: 7 bases; J trimming: 4 bases; junction bases outside the gene matches: 5. The CDR3 contains 15 residues. This CDR3 is CASTFDRGYNSPLHF. The CDR3 DNA is TGTGCCAGCACTTTCGACAGGGGGTATAATTCACCCCTCCACTTT.

The rearrangement uses TRBV5-4 and TRBJ1-2; possibly TRBD1 for D (5 bases). Germline assignment: CDR1 SGHNT and CDR2 YYREEE (reference sequence). The ends were cut back, 4 bases at V and 4 bases at J, with 14 bases in the middle. The CDR3 runs to 14 residues. CDR3 loop: CASSSGTGPYGYTF. In nucleotides, the CDR3 is TGTGCCAGCAGCAGCGGGACGGGACCCTATGGCTACACCTTC.

J is TRBJ1-2 and V is TRBV5-6; 9 nucleotides align to TRBD1. V lost 4 bases and J lost 4; bases outside the gene matches: 11. In germline, CDR1 is SGHDT, CDR2 YYEEEE. The CDR3 runs 16 residues. CDR3 region: CASSKSPGTGRYGYTF. CDR3 in DNA: TGTGCCAGCAGCAAAAGTCCCGGGACAGGGCGCTATGGCTACACCTTC. Full variable domain (outside the CDR3, taken from reference TRBV5-6 and TRBJ1-2): DAGVTQSPTHLIKTRGQQVTLRCSPKSGHDTVSWYQQALGQGPQFIFQYYEEEERQRGNFPDRFSGHQFPNYSSELNVNALLLGDSALYLCASSKSPGTGRYGYTFGSGTRLTVV.

Only a few counts were recorded for this clone. Other DNA sequences in this specimen translate into the identical CDR3. The rearrangement uses TRBV11-2 and TRBJ1-4; the D gene is possibly TRBD1 (5 bases). Trimming stripped 5 bases from V and 3 bases from J, with 13 bases between. Germline CDR1 SGHAT, CDR2 FQNNGV. CDR3 size: 15 residues. This CDR3 reads CASSLVGGANEKLFF. In nucleotides, the CDR3 is TGTGCCAGCAGCCTAGTGGGGGGAGCTAATGAAAAACTGTTTTTT.

The rearrangement joins TRBV2 to TRBJ1-2; 9 bases agree with TRBD1. Germline CDR1 is SNHLY and CDR2 is FYNNEI. The CDR3 extends over 14 amino acids. V was pared by 6 bases and J by 7 bases, with 9 bases of the junction left unmatched. The CDR3 sequence is CASRTGQGNGGYTF. The DNA of the CDR3 is TGTGCCAGCAGGACGGGACAGGGTAACGGTGGCTACACCTTC.